Described below is a single T cell receptor beta chain sequence and its context. This specimen comes from a study of shared clonotypes between healthy human individuals. CDR1 is LGHNA, CDR2 YSLEER, per germline. V was cut by 0 bases and J by 4 bases, with 6 bases left in between. The CDR3 spans 13 residues. Produced via immunoSEQ multiplex PCR; TCRdb's table is partial and in-frame only. The sample has 1.5 million to 2.5 million clones, about 95% seen once. Naive CD8 cells were CD45RO-negative, positively selected for CCR7, excluding terminally differentiated effector memory CD45RA+ cells. The sequence came from a man between 18 and 29 years old in good health. The genes are TRBV4-3 and TRBJ1-1; D unresolved. The sample was naive CD8+ T cells sorted from blood. CDR3 sequence (DNA): TGCGCCAGCAGCCAAGAGTCTGTCACTGAAGCTTTCTTT. Its translation is CASSQESVTEAFF.